Sequencing of this TCR beta chain was carried out in a study of metastatic and nonmetastatic thyroid tumors. Looking at the study overall: Comparison of repertoires was carried out across blood and tumor or nodule tissue from malignant and benign thyroid patients.

Per the original data handling: A distant-metastasis classifier for papillary thyroid cancer was built using CDR3 differences across clinicopathological groups. TCRdb re-analyzed the PCR reads using MiXCR. The authors' filters were not applied to this entry. The repertoire consists of more than 10,000 clones, with around 10% occurring once and the leading ten covering approximately 32%. The germline V and J ends were trimmed by 0 bases and 7 bases, with 13 bases remaining between them. Per germline, CDR1 SGHRS and CDR2 YFSETQ. This CDR3 is built from 14 residues. Not a single patient had been given any form of treatment at any point before undergoing thyroid surgery. Ten or more counts support this clone.

The rearrangement uses TRBV5-1 and TRBJ1-1, with D maybe TRBD1 (5 bases). The sequence was obtained from a female donor with papillary thyroid cancer or a benign thyroid nodule (not recorded which). Some clones in this sample may be carry-over from other donors' samples. The sequenced sample was blood. The CDR3, as DNA: TGCGCCAGCAGCTTGGCCGGGGCAGGCAATGAAGCTTTCTTT. Translating it yields CASSLAGAGNEAFF.